This TCR beta chain was documented in a study of cytomegalovirus exposure and HLA in healthy donors (TCRdb year 2017). About the investigation overall: According to a later analysis, one platform produced both the approximately 110 validation repertoires and the approximately 670 repertoires of the first cohort. The study aimed to test whether cataloging public T cell receptors could reveal signatures of past pathogen exposure. Along with the approximately 620-subject first cohort, a separate validation cohort of approximately 110 different subjects was used. To predict cytomegalovirus infection status, the study combined high-throughput TCR immunosequencing, statistical association of individual TCRs with disease status, and machine learning. On the study overall, not on this receptor specifically: Subsequent analysis determined that TCRs grouped into clusters in the first cohort also showed a tendency toward co-occurrence across the roughly 110 validation repertoires, and approximately 94% of cluster scores exceeded 0. All 130 or so repertoires were used to score co-occurrence in the validation cohort in a later analysis, because that analysis had no HLA typing for the cohort. The authors suggested that the approach could potentially be generalized to other disease states and immunological phenotypes. Cytomegalovirus status was reported to be diagnosed by the classifier with high specificity and sensitivity in both the original and validation cohorts. A total of 164 TCR beta chains were listed by the study as associated with cytomegalovirus. A few of the identified cytomegalovirus-associated TCR beta chains were confirmed in vitro to be specific for cytomegalovirus antigens. Most TCR sequences were observed very rarely across donors, whereas some public TCRs were present in many individuals.

With respect to this clone: This receptor's antigen is unknown. The sample holds no much larger clone one base away, and base qualities are not on file.

After removal of 4 bases from V and 12 bases from J, the junction retains 14 bases not matched to a gene. There are 15 amino acids in the CDR3, from cysteine to phenylalanine inclusive. Kept here is only the CDR3 DNA, which spans 45 bases and is read in frame from base 1. The CDR1 and CDR2 encoded by the germline V gene are MGHRA and YSYEKL. To prepare the library, the immunoSEQ multiplex PCR assay was applied. Processing in the source paper ran as follows. A statistical classification framework was built for diagnosing cytomegalovirus status from the catalog of TCR beta chain sequences. In TCRdb, the immuneACCESS table is reduced to in-frame sequences with V and J assigned. These tables do not hold every clone; where another copy was compared, an unresolved V gene accounts for under half, and the others remain unexplained. The V and J calls and clone size were taken over from that table, and D and trimming were inferred from the DNA. Across this sample there are about 89,000 clones, with roughly 84% seen only once. 12% of the sample lies in the top ten.

The donors were included in the validation cohort of over a hundred subjects, a group kept apart from the roughly 670-subject first cohort. The TCR sequence derives from a young woman in good health and CMV-seropositive. The V and J genes are TRBV4-1 and TRBJ2-7, with TRBD2 matching 11 junction bases. Input material: PBMCs. The nucleotides read TGCGCCAGCAGCCGTATGACGGGACTAGCGGTCCCTAGGTACTTC. Its coded protein is CASSRMTGLAVPRYF.